This T cell receptor (beta chain) was obtained from a study of blood T cell repertoires in COVID-19. Only in-frame clones appear in the TCRdb table, and some are missing; sequencing was by immunoSEQ multiplex PCR. The sample contains 150,000 to 200,000 clones, around 90% of which appear only once. The germline V and J ends were trimmed by 3 bases and 4 bases, with 12 bases remaining between them. Germline CDR1 reads LNHDA; CDR2 reads SQIVND (reference sequence). This CDR3 region has 14 residues. This clonotype originated in a human donor in a cohort sampled during active COVID-19. J is TRBJ1-1 and V is TRBV19, with D unclear. Sequencing used peripheral blood. This CDR3 is CASSIGPVATEAFF. The CDR3 DNA follows: TGTGCCAGTAGTATTGGCCCAGTGGCCACTGAAGCTTTCTTT.